One sample yielded the 25 T cell receptor beta chains listed below, sequenced in a study of T cells after yellow fever vaccination. TCRdb fed the 5' RACE reads into MiXCR, producing one record per CDR3 protein. The sample holds about 500,000 distinct CDR3 sequences; roughly 17% are singletons and the top ten take 15% to 20%. Sequencing used PBMCs, obtained 5 to 6 days after the first yellow fever vaccination. The receptors here all came from a man in his late teens or twenties who received the YFV17D yellow fever vaccine.

The J gene is TRBJ1-1, the V gene TRBV9; D not resolved. Deletions cut 1 base from V and 0 bases from J, with 13 bases between. Germline V lookup: CDR1 SGDLS, CDR2 YYNGEE. The CDR3 runs to 16 residues. The CDR3 nucleotides are TGTGCCAGCAGCGTATCCCCACAGACGATGAACACTGAAGCTTTCTTT. It specifies CASSVSPQTMNTEAFF.

This clonotype has just a few counts. This rearrangement joins TRBV21-1 to TRBJ2-7; TRBD2, the table's D call, was not compared with the DNA. TRBV21-1 is a pseudogene locus. This CDR3 contains 16 residues. The CDR3 spells CASSKFASGLSYEQYV. The DNA for the CDR3 is TGTGCCAGCAGCAAATTCGCTAGCGGGTTATCCTACGAGCAGTACGTC.

The V call is TRBV7-9, the J call TRBJ1-5; D possibly corresponds to TRBD1 (6 bases). The CDR3 is made up of 15 amino acids. V was pared by 4 bases and J by 6 bases, with 16 bases between. The V gene's germline CDR1 is SEHNR and CDR2 FQNEAQ (reference sequence). The CDR3 DNA sequence: TGTGCCAGCAGCTCCGCTACAGGGAGAAGTCAGCCCCAGCATTTT. This gives the protein CASSSATGRSQPQHF.

The chain carries TRBV18 and TRBJ2-5, with D hard to call. Germline loops: CDR1 KGHSH, CDR2 LQKENI. The CDR3 length is 13 residues. Between the trimmed V and J ends, which lost 3 bases and 5 bases, there was a span of 10 bases. The DNA for the CDR3 is TGTGCCAGCTCACCCGGGCACGGGGAGACCCAGTACTTC. It specifies CASSPGHGETQYF. The full variable domain, rest sourced from reference TRBV18 and TRBJ2-5, is NAGVMQNPRHLVRRRGQEARLRCSPMKGHSHVYWYRQLPEEGLKFMVYLQKENIIDESGMPKERFSAEFPKEGPSILRIQQVVRGDSAAYFCASSPGHGETQYFGPGTRLLVL.

This clonotype came up a few times. The chain joins TRBV7-2 to TRBJ2-1; 8 bases map to TRBD2. The CDR3 is 16 amino acids. V was clipped by 5 bases and J by 0 bases; unmatched bases: 6. Germline CDR1 reads SGHTA; CDR2 reads FQGNSA. The CDR3 DNA reads TGTGCCAGCAGCATTTCCGGGACTAGCTCCTACAATGAGCAGTTCTTC. Amino acids: CASSISGTSSYNEQFF.

This clonotype has ten or more counts. The chain recombines TRBV25-1 with TRBJ1-3; tentatively, D is TRBD1 (5 bases). Trimming removed 1 base from V and 8 bases from J, with 18 bases in between. The CDR3 has 16 amino acids. CDR1 is MGHDK and CDR2 is SYGVNS in the germline V gene. As DNA, the CDR3 is TGTGCCAGCAGTGAATCCCAGGGCCCAGTTTTTGACACCATATATTTT. Protein: CASSESQGPVFDTIYF.

This clonotype was recorded a few times. As DNA, the CDR3 is TGTGCCAGCAGTTGGACAGGAACCAAAAACATTCAGTACTTC. Protein sequence: CASSWTGTKNIQYF. The chain combines TRBV5-4 with TRBJ2-4; 7 nucleotides align to TRBD1. The J segment lost 2 bases and the V segment lost 5 bases, leaving 4 bases of the junction unmatched. The CDR3 is 14 residues long. Germline lookup yields CDR1 SGHNT and CDR2 YYREEE (reference sequence). Full variable domain (missing parts from reference TRBV5-4 and TRBJ2-4): ETGVTQSPTHLIKTRGQQVTLRCSSQSGHNTVSWYQQALGQGPQFIFQYYREEENGRGNFPPRFSGLQFPNYSSELNVNALELDDSALYLCASSWTGTKNIQYFGAGTRLSVL.

In its sample, this clonotype was seen once. The DNA for the CDR3 is TGTGCCAGCAGTTATATAAGGGGGCCCCGAAGGGGTGAAAAACTGTTTTTT. Encoded protein: CASSYIRGPRRGEKLFF. The chain has TRBV28 and TRBJ1-4, with TRBD1 matching over 7 bases. With V trimmed by 4 bases and J by 7 bases, 15 bases remained unmatched. Germline lookup yields CDR1 MDHEN and CDR2 SYDVKM. CDR3 size: 17 residues.

This clonotype has only a few counts. V usage is TRBV19 and J usage is TRBJ2-1; 8 positions agree with TRBD1. Looked up from germline, CDR1 is LNHDA and CDR2 is SQIVND (reference sequence). With V trimmed by 5 bases and J by 6 bases, 6 bases remained unmatched. This CDR3 is built from 14 residues. CDR3 coding DNA: TGTGCCAGTAGTCCAGGGGGCGCAGGCAATGAGCAGTTCTTC. This translates into CASSPGGAGNEQFF.

This clonotype has more than one count but fewer than ten. The rearrangement links TRBV25-1 to TRBJ2-3; TRBD1 agrees at 7 bases. Germline trimming cut 2 bases from V and 2 bases from J; bases unmatched to any gene: 4. Germline values: CDR1 MGHDK, CDR2 SYGVNS. The CDR3 contains 15 residues. The CDR3 loop reads CASSEPGQDTDTQYF. The CDR3 bases are TGTGCCAGCAGTGAACCAGGACAGGACACAGATACGCAGTATTTT.

On this clonotype: The junction does not match germline at one end; this may be a read error. V and J are TRBV7-9 and TRBJ1-1; D remains ambiguous. CDR3 size: 11 residues. Germline lookup yields CDR1 SEHNR and CDR2 FQNEAQ (reference sequence). CDR3 loop: CASSLNQEILF. In DNA, the CDR3 is TGTGCCAGCAGCCTGAATCAAGAGATCTTGTTT. Full variable domain (outside the CDR3, taken from reference TRBV7-9 and TRBJ1-1): DTGVSQNPRHKITKRGQNVTFRCDPISEHNRLYWYRQTLGQGPEFLTYFQNEAQLEKSRLLSDRFSAERPKGSFSTLEIQRTEQGDSAMYLCASSLNQEILFGQGTRLTVV.

For the CDR3, the DNA is TGTGCCAGCAGCGGTGGGGCAGACCACTATGGCTACACCTTC. It yields the protein CASSGGADHYGYTF. V and J are TRBV28 and TRBJ1-2; TRBD1 might be the D (5 bases). With 6 bases removed from V and 3 bases from J, the gap between germline ends came to 14 bases. Germline-derived CDR1 and CDR2 are MDHEN and SYDVKM. The CDR3 has 14 residues.

This chain links TRBV10-3 with TRBJ2-5; 10 bases map to TRBD2. J lost 1 base, V lost 6 bases, and 2 bases had no gene match. Germline V gene sequence: CDR1 ENHRY, CDR2 SYGVKD. The length of the CDR3 is 14 residues. The CDR3 region is CAISLAGAQETQYF. The CDR3, as DNA: TGTGCCATCAGCCTAGCGGGGGCCCAAGAGACCCAGTACTTC.

CDR3: CASSLVPRQGNTGELFF. DNA of the CDR3: TGTGCCAGCAGCTTAGTGCCGAGACAGGGGAACACCGGGGAGCTGTTTTTT. The chain recombines TRBV9 with TRBJ2-2, with TRBD1 matching over 7 bases. This CDR3 comprises 17 residues. Germline CDR1 SGDLS, CDR2 YYNGEE. Trimming took 4 bases from V and 1 from J; bases not matched to a gene: 10.

This clonotype was recorded only once. The gene calls are TRBV4-3 and TRBJ1-1, with TRBD1 as a possible D gene (5 bases). The CDR3 sequence is 15 residues long. Trimming took 4 bases from V and 0 from J, leaving 12 bases between them. Germline-derived CDR1 and CDR2 are LGHNA and YSLEER. Here the CDR3 reads CASSPQGEMNTEAFF. The CDR3 nucleotides read TGCGCCAGCAGCCCTCAGGGTGAAATGAACACTGAAGCTTTCTTT.

This clonotype was seen at least ten times. This chain joins TRBV12-3 or TRBV12-4 and TRBJ2-1; 7 bases line up with TRBD1. The V and J ends lost 6 bases and 5 bases, in that order; junction bases with no gene match: 7. There are 14 residues in the CDR3. The CDR3 spells CASSRTGSNNEQFF. CDR3 coding DNA: TGTGCCAGCAGCCGGACAGGATCGAACAATGAGCAGTTCTTC.

The rearrangement links TRBV5-1 to TRBJ1-2, with D possibly being TRBD1 (5 bases). Germline CDR1 SGHRS, CDR2 YFSETQ. Trimming cost V 1 base and J 6 bases, with 13 bases left between them. There are 14 residues in the CDR3. The CDR3 loop reads CASSLKQRDDGYTF. CDR3 coding DNA: TGCGCCAGCAGCTTGAAACAACGGGACGATGGCTACACCTTC.

The CDR3 DNA is TGTGCCACCAGTGAGGGACTAGCGGGTTACAATGAGCAGTTCTTC. It is translated as CATSEGLAGYNEQFF. The chain uses TRBV24-1 and TRBJ2-1, with TRBD2 matching over 12 bases. The CDR3 has 15 amino acids. Germline loops: CDR1 KGHDR, CDR2 SFDVKD. The V segment lost 4 bases and the J segment 4 bases; nucleotides outside the gene matches: 1.

The chain combines TRBV13 with TRBJ2-7; no definite D call. V was cut by 3 bases and J by 2 bases, with 5 bases left in between. Germline assignment: CDR1 PRHDT and CDR2 FYEKMQ (reference sequence). This CDR3 spans 12 amino acids. The CDR3 sequence is CASSLIAYEQYF. CDR3 bases: TGTGCCAGCAGCTTGATCGCCTACGAGCAGTACTTC.

This clonotype was detected a few times. The chain couples TRBV11-1 to TRBJ2-7, with 8 bases fitting TRBD2. Germline V CDR1 and CDR2: SGHAT, FQDESV (reference sequence). Trimming removed 0 bases from V and 3 bases from J; junction bases left unmatched: 13. This CDR3 is 18 amino acids long. The CDR3 sequence: CASSLAPTSEYLFYEQYF. For the CDR3, the DNA is TGTGCCAGCAGCTTAGCCCCGACTAGCGAGTACCTGTTCTACGAGCAGTACTTC.

This chain's CDR3 is CASSVENSLQYF. The CDR3 nucleotides are TGTGCCAGCAGCGTAGAGAACAGCCTGCAGTATTTT. The V gene is TRBV9, the J gene TRBJ2-3; no definite D call. V gave up 0 bases and J gave up 11 bases, with 10 bases separating them. CDR1 is SGDLS and CDR2 is YYNGEE in the germline V gene. This CDR3 has 12 residues.

Written as DNA, the CDR3 is TGTGCCAGCAGTGAATTAGGGGTAGCGGGGGTAAAAGAGACCCAGTACTTC. Amino acid sequence: CASSELGVAGVKETQYF. This chain uses TRBV25-1 with TRBJ2-5; 9 positions agree with TRBD2. The CDR3 is 17 amino acids. The V gene end was trimmed by 1 base and the J gene end by 3 bases; junction bases not matched to a gene: 9. Germline V gene sequence: CDR1 MGHDK, CDR2 SYGVNS. Filled out from reference TRBV25-1 and TRBJ2-5, the complete variable domain reads EADIYQTPRYLVIGTGKKITLECSQTMGHDKMYWYQQDPGMELHLIHYSYGVNSTEKGDLSSESTVSRIRTEHFPLTLESARPSHTSQYLCASSELGVAGVKETQYFGPGTRLLVL.

This clonotype has more than one count but fewer than ten. The chain uses TRBV6-2 or TRBV6-3 and TRBJ1-5, with D perhaps TRBD1 (5 bases). The germline gives CDR1 MNHEY, CDR2 SVGEGT. CDR3 length: 15 residues. Trimming took off 6 bases at V and 5 bases at J, with 17 bases between the two ends. Written as DNA, the CDR3 is TGTGCCAGCAGGGCAGGGCCAGGCCGAGATCAGCCCCAGCATTTT. It codes for CASRAGPGRDQPQHF.

This clonotype was detected many times. The V and J genes are TRBV29-1 and TRBJ2-1, with TRBD2 identical over 15 bases. Germline V gene sequence: CDR1 SQVTM, CDR2 ANQGSEA. V shed 3 bases and J 0 bases; nucleotides not matched to a gene: 3. The CDR3 totals 17 residues. The CDR3 region is CSVDGTSGGSSYNEQFF. CDR3 bases: TGCAGCGTTGATGGGACTAGCGGGGGGAGCTCCTACAATGAGCAGTTCTTC.

This clonotype occurred many times. The V gene is TRBV7-2, the J gene TRBJ2-6, with D unclear. The CDR3 sequence is 14 residues long. CDR1 is SGHTA, CDR2 FQGNSA, per germline. The V end was cut by 3 bases, the J end by 8 bases, with 11 bases between. The chain's CDR3 is CASSFSTWSNVLTF. CDR3 in DNA: TGTGCCAGCAGCTTCTCAACATGGTCCAACGTCCTGACTTTC. Combining the CDR3 with reference TRBV7-2 and TRBJ2-6 gives the whole variable domain GAGVSQSPSNKVTEKGKDVELRCDPISGHTALYWYRQSLGQGLEFLIYFQGNSAPDKSGLPSDRFSAERTGGSVSTLTIQRTQQEDSAVYLCASSFSTWSNVLTFGAGSRLTVL.